The rows below give T cell receptor beta chains drawn from one sample of a study of T cells in localized non-small cell lung cancer. Sequencing used immunoSEQ multiplex PCR; TCRdb keeps in-frame clones, though not all of them. The sample lists about 920 clones; nearly 25% were seen once. Sequences were derived from normal lung tissue next to the tumor, sampled before any cancer treatment. The receptors originated from a man aged 35-69 years with stage I squamous cell lung carcinoma. Each CDR3 is given with its conserved first and last residue. D genes are given only for firm matches. Clone size appears in some rows only: once, few, many, or a class for an expanded clone.

TRBJ1-2	15	TRBV11-3	.	TRBD1	TGTGCCAGCAGCTTAGGAGGACAGGGAGGCTATGGCTACACCTTC	CASSLGGQGGYGYTF
TRBJ1-2	13	TRBV7-2	large	.	TGTGCCAGCAGCTTATTACGGTGGGGTGGCTACACCTTC	CASSLLRWGGYTF
TRBJ2-7	14	TRBV11-3	large	.	TGTGCCAGCAGAGGACAGAGTGGGTCCTACGAGCAGTACTTC	CASRGQSGSYEQYF
TRBJ1-3	15	TRBV5-1	.	.	TGCGCCAGCAGCTTGGCCGGTGGGCAAGGAAACACCATATATTTT	CASSLAGGQGNTIYF
TRBJ1-1	15	TRBV11-3	.	.	TGTGCCAGCAGCTTAACACAGGTCGGGAACACTGAAGCTTTCTTT	CASSLTQVGNTEAFF
TRBJ2-5	14	TRBV10-3	.	.	TGTGCCATCAGTGAGTCTGTGGGGACGGAGACCCAGTACTTC	CAISESVGTETQYF
TRBJ1-1	14	TRBV9	few	.	TGTGCCAGCAGCGTAGTGACGGGGGCGGGTGAAGCTTTCTTT	CASSVVTGAGEAFF
TRBJ1-1	14	TRBV6-8	few	.	TGTGCCAGCACCCCCGGACCGAAGAACACTGAAGCTTTCTTT	CASTPGPKNTEAFF
TRBJ1-5	17	TRBV19	.	.	TGTGCCAGTAGTACTAGGGACACACCCTATAGCAATCAGCCCCAGCATTTT	CASSTRDTPYSNQPQHF
TRBJ2-5	14	TRBV6-8	.	.	TGTGCCAGCAGTTACGGTTCGAGGGGAGAGACCCAGTACTTC	CASSYGSRGETQYF
TRBJ1-5	14	TRBV19	.	.	TGTGCCAGTAGTATGAACAGGGACAATCAGCCCCAGCATTTT	CASSMNRDNQPQHF
TRBJ1-4	14	TRBV6-8	few	TRBD1	TGTGCCAGCAGTTTTCACAGGGGGTATGAAAAACTGTTTTTT	CASSFHRGYEKLFF
TRBJ1-2	14	TRBV6-8	few	TRBD1	TGTGCCAGCAGTTACACCGGGACAGCTTTAAGCTACACCTTC	CASSYTGTALSYTF
TRBJ1-5	16	TRBV11-3	medium-sized	.	TGTGCCAGCAGCTTATCCGGGACAAGGAGCAATCAGCCCCAGCATTTT	CASSLSGTRSNQPQHF
TRBJ1-4	15	TRBV6-8	large	TRBD1	TGTGCCAGCAGAACCACGACAGGGGCTAATGAAAAACTGTTTTTT	CASRTTTGANEKLFF
TRBJ1-2	12	TRBV25-1	.	.	TGTGCCAGCACCGACCGGGGTGGTGGCTACACCTTC	CASTDRGGGYTF
TRBJ1-2	13	TRBV28	few	.	TGTGCCAGCAGCTTCGGGAGTCGCTATGGCTACACCTTC	CASSFGSRYGYTF
TRBJ2-7	15	TRBV11-1	few	.	TGTGCCAGCAGCTTAGTTAGCGGCCGAACCTACGAGCAGTACTTC	CASSLVSGRTYEQYF
TRBJ2-7	17	TRBV10-3	few	.	TGTGCCATCAGTGAGCCGAAGGGTAACGGCAATAACTACGAGCAGTACTTC	CAISEPKGNGNNYEQYF
TRBJ2-5	15	TRBV15	few	TRBD2	TGTGCCACCAGCAGAGGGTCAGCGGGGGGTGAGACCCAGTACTTC	CATSRGSAGGETQYF
TRBJ2-1	15	TRBV14	.	TRBD1	TGTGCCAGCAGCCAATGGGACAGGCCTAACAATGAGCAGTTCTTC	CASSQWDRPNNEQFF
TRBJ1-5	15	TRBV12-5	.	TRBD1	TGTGCTAGTGCCGTAGGACAGGGGGCTAATCAGCCCCAGCATTTT	CASAVGQGANQPQHF
TRBJ1-1	15	TRBV11-3	.	.	TGTGCCAGCAGATATATAACACCCGGGAACACTGAAGCTTTCTTT	CASRYITPGNTEAFF
TRBJ1-4	14	TRBV11-3	few	.	TGTGCCAGCAGCCCCAGAGACATCGAGGAAAAACTGTTTTTT	CASSPRDIEEKLFF
TRBJ2-3	15	TRBV5-1	.	TRBD1	TGCGCCAGCAGCTTAACAGGGGATTACACAGATACGCAGTATTTT	CASSLTGDYTDTQYF
TRBJ1-2	18	TRBV9	medium-sized	TRBD1	TGTGCCAGCAGTGAAGCGCTGAGGGGCCAGGCAGGGGGTTATGGCTACACCTTC	CASSEALRGQAGGYGYTF
TRBJ1-2	16	TRBV18	.	.	TGTGCCAGCTCACCACAGGTCGCAGTGCAACCCTATGGCTACACCTTC	CASSPQVAVQPYGYTF
TRBJ1-5	16	TRBV7-1	.	TRBD1	TGTGCCAGCAGCTTACGGGACAGGGAGTCCCGCGGGCCCCAGCATTTT	CASSLRDRESRGPQHF